This is a list of T cell receptor beta chains from one sample in a study of shared clonotypes between healthy human individuals. The protocol was immunoSEQ multiplex PCR, while the TCRdb copy is restricted to in-frame clones and leaves out a portion. The sample holds approximately 1,500,000 clones; around 98% are singletons and the top ten take about 0.45%. The sequencing input was naive CD4+ T cells sorted from blood. Source of these receptors: a man in his thirties or forties in good health. CDR3s include the opening cysteine and the closing phenylalanine or tryptophan.

V gene | CDR3 protein
TRBV21-1 | CASSKGEGRWLLAKNIQYF
TRBV7-9 | CASSFVGGGWTGELFF
TRBV7-9 | CASSFIAGDHYEQYF
TRBV14 | CASSQKWGRGGANVLTF
TRBV18 | CASSPLTRSGRETQYF
TRBV7-9 | CASSAPPGQNTDTQYF
TRBV29-1 | CSVGQQSSGANVLTF
TRBV7-9 | CASSLVVGVSNQPQHF
TRBV2 | CASASGRNTEAFF
TRBV27 | CASSFRGPNQPQHF
TRBV11-2 | CASSKRLAENNEQFF
TRBV7-9 | CASSFRGDSNQPQHF
TRBV5-5 | CASSFKETQYF
TRBV18 | CASSPMTEETQYF
TRBV19 | CASSIRVTNSEAFF
TRBV9 | CASSLGGETSEQFF
TRBV10-2 | CASSELGRGMNTEAFF
TRBV28 | CASSLEAMPQHF
TRBV10-2 | CASSVRTAEDEQYF
TRBV10-3 | CAISGTATYEQYF
TRBV7-2 | CASSLVGSSGNTIYF
TRBV19 | CASSITGSSYEQYF
TRBV5-1 | CASAKGADTEAFF
TRBV29-1 | CSVDPSGANVLTF
TRBV5-1 | CASSTRDQLLLPYNEQFF
TRBV4-1 | CASSQAGVSYGYTF
TRBV10-2 | CASGVPALAGARWSYEQYF
TRBV29-1 | CSVDFWNTEAFF
TRBV15 | CATSNPAGAPYEQYF
TRBV10-1 | CASSDGGTYEQYF
TRBV29-1 | CSVQLAGGLVPDEQFF
TRBV5-1 | CASNGQGANNEKLFF
TRBV5-4 | CASSFAGTTLYNEQFF
TRBV7-9 | CASTRDGGSSYEQYF
TRBV7-2 | CASSLAPRVNTEAFF
TRBV5-4 | CASSRGQNEQFF
TRBV29-1 | CSVSRPGQNSHGYTF
TRBV15 | CATSRSVSPANSGNTIYF
TRBV7-9 | CASSNPPRQGLNTGELFF
TRBV5-1 | CASSETATRSNTEAFF
TRBV2 | CASSEAHQGVYWANVLTF
TRBV11-2 | CASSLVGTSGSQTSEQYF
TRBV7-8 | CASSFLRGIQYF
TRBV27 | CASGLKAGQSYEQYF
TRBV2 | CASIRTGGREQYF
TRBV30 | CAWSADRSYTF
TRBV7-9 | CASSLATGVREKLFF
TRBV5-1 | CASSPSGHSYNEQFF
TRBV7-8 | CASSPQEFSNQPQHF
TRBV4-2 | CASSQPAGQGPYEQYF